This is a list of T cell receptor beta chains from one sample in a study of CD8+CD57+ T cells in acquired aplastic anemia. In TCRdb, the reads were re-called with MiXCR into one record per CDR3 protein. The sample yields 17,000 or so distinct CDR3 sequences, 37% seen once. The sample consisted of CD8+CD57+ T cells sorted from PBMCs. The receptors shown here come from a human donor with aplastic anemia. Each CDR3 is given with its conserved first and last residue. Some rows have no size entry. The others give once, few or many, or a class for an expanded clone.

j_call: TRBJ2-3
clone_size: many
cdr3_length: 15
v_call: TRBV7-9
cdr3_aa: CASSPQMGSTDTQYF

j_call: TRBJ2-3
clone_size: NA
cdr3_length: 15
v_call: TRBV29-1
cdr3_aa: CSVEGGQGIYNGQYF

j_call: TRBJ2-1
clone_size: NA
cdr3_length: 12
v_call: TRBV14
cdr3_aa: CASSPVYNEQFF

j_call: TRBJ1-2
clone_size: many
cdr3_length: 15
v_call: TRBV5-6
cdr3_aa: CASRSRDGKNYGYTF

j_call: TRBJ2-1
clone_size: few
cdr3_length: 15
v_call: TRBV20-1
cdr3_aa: CSAREGTGFYNEQFF

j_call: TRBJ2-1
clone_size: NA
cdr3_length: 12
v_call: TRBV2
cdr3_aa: CASSQGAGEQFF

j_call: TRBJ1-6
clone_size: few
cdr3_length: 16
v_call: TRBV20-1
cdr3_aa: CSARVKTAGEWSPLHF

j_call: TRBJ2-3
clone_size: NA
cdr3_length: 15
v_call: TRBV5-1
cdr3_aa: CASSLAPASTDTQYF

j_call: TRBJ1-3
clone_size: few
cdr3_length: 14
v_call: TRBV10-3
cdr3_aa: CAISTGISGNTIYF

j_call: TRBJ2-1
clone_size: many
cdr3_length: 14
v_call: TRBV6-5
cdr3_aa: CASSYPGQGNEQFF

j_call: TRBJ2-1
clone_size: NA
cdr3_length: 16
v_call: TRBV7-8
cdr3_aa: CASSQEGQGEINEQFF

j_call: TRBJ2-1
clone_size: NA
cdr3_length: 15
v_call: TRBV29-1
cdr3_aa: CSVEESRGGIPEQFF

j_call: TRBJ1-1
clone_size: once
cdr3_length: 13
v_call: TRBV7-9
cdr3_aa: CASNPGGIVVAFF

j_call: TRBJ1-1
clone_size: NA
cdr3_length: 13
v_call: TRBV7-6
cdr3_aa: CASSLGGRGRAFF

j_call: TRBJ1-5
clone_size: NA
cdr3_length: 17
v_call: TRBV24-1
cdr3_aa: CATSERGHQGINQPQHF

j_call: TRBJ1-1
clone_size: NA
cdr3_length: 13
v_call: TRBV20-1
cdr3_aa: CSAPMYWATEAFF

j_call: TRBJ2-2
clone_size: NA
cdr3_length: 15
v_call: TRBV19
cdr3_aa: CASLPATSNTGELFF

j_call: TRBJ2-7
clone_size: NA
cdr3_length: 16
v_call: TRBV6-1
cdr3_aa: CASSEAAGGIPYEQYF

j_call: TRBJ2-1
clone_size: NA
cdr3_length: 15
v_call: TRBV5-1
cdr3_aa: CASSLLRQGYNEQFF

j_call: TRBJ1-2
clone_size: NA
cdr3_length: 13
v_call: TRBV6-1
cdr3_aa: CASSVSRLESYTF

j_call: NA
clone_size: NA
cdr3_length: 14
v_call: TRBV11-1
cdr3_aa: CASSLAAGGYEQYF

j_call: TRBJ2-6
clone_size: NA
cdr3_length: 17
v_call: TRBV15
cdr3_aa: CAASSSRGIGGANVLTF

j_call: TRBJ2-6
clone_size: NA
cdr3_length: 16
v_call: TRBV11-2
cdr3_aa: CASSSRTVSGANVLTF

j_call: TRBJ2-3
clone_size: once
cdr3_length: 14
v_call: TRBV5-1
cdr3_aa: CASSSSGNTDAQYF

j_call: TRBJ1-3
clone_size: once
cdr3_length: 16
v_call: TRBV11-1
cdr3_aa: CASSQRQGSSGNTIYF

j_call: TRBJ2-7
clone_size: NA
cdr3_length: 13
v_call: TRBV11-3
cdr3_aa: CASSYGGGLEQYF

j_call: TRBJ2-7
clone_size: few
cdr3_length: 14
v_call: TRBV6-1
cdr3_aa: CASSGRGAAYEQYF

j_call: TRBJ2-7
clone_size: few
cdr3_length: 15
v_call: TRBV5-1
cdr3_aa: CASSQLPGPSNEQYF

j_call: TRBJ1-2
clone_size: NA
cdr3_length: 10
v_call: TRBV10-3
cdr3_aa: CAVGTYGYTF

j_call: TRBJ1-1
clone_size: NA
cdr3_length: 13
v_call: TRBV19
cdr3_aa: CASRDSWGTEAFF

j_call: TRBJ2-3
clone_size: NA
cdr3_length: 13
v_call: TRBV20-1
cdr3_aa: CSASYTERVTQYF

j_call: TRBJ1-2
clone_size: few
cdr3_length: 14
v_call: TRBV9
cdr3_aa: CASSLDVANYGYTF

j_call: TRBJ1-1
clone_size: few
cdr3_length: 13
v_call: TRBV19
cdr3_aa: CASSRGRSTEAFF

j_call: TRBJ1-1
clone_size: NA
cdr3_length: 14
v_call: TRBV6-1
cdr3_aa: CASSRGTENTEAFF

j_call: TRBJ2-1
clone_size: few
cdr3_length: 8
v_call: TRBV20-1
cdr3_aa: CIMDEQFF

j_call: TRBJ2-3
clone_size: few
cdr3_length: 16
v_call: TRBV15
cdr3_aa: CASTLTSGGPSDTQYF

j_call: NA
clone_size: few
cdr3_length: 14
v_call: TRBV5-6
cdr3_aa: CASSSGQRNQPQHF

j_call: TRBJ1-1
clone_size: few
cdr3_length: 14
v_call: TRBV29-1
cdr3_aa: CSVVGTGPGLEAFF

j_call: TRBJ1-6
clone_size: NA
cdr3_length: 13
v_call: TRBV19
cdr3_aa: CASRLGQASPLHF

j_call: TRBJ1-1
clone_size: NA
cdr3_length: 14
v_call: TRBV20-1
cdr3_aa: CSARESTEGGEAFF

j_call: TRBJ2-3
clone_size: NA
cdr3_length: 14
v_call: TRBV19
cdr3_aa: CASRGRGHTDTQYF

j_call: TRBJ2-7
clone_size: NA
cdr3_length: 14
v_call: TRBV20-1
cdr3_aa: CSAGTSRNSYEQYF

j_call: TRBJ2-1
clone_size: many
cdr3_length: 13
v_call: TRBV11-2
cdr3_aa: CASTDLAVNEQFF

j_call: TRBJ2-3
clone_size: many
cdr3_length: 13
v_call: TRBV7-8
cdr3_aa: CASSTGMGDTQYF

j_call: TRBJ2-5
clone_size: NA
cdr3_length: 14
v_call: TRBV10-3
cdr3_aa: CAISDYSGEETQYF

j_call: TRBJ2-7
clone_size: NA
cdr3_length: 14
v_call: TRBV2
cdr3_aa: CASTLTSGGDEQYF

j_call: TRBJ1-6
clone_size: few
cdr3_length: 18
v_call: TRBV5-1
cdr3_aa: CASSSDRGESPYNSPLHF

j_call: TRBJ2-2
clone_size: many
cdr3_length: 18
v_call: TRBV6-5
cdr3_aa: CASSYPPLALSNTGELFF

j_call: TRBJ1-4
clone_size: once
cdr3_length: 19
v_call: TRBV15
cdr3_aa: CATSRPFPGQGANIEKLFF

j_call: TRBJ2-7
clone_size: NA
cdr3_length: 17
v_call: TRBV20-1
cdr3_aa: CSARVWTSGEGSYEQYF

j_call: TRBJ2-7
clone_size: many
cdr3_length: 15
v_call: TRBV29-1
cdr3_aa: CTLLSGNRTLYEQYF

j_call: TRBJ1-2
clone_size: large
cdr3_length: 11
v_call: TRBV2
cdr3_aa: CALGTGFGYTF

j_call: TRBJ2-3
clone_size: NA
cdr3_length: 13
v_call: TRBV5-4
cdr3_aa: CASTEGVADTQYF

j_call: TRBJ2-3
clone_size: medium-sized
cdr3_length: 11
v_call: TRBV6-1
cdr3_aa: CASSSTDTQYF